Sequencing of this TCR beta chain was carried out in a study of T cells in Graves' hyperthyroidism and ophthalmopathy. Study-level points and caveats: Researchers report that a 13 V-J model separated ophthalmopathy from stable hyperthyroidism. Blood also held most thyroid clonotypes expanded beyond 0.001.

The CDR3 length is 15 residues. The germline CDR1 and CDR2 sequences are GTSNPN and SVGIG (reference sequence). Between the trimmed V and J ends, which lost 4 bases and 0 bases, there was a span of 13 bases. Using RNA transcripts as the source, TCR beta CDR3 regions were amplified. HTBI primers drove first-round RT-PCR of the TCR CDR3. TCRdb processed the multiplex PCR reads anew with MiXCR; each CDR3 protein has one entry. The profile shows 300,000 to 400,000 distinct CDR3 sequences, 13% to 15% of them singletons. This clonotype occurred many times. Its antigen is unknown. Reasons for excluding patients were uncontrolled infection, other autoimmune disease, pregnancy or lactation. PBMCs were derived from more than 8 ml fresh peripheral blood.

The rearrangement joins TRBV30 to TRBJ1-3, with D possibly matching TRBD1 (5 bases). What was sequenced was blood. The TCR comes from a woman aged 25 to 45 with Graves' ophthalmopathy. The DNA of the CDR3 is TGTGCCTGGAATGGGGCGGCCGGCTCTGGAAACACCATATATTTT. Protein: CAWNGAAGSGNTIYF.